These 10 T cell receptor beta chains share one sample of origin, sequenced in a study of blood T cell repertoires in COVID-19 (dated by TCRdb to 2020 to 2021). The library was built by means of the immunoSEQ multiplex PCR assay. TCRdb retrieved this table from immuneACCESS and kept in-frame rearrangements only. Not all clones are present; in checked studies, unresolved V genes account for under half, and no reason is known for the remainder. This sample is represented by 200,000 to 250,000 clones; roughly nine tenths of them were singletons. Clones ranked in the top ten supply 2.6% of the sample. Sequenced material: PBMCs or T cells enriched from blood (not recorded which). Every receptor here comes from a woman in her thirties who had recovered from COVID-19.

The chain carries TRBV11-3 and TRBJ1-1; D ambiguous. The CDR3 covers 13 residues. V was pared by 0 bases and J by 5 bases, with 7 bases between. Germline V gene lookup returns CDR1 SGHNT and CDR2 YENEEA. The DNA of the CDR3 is TGTGCCAGCAGCTTAGATGTCGGGACTGAAGCTTTCTTT. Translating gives CASSLDVGTEAFF.

The CDR3 nucleotides are TGCGCCAGCAGACAGGGGGCCGGGGAGCTGTTTTTT. Translated, it gives CASRQGAGELFF. The genes are TRBV4-1 and TRBJ2-2, with 8 nucleotides matching TRBD1. CDR3 length equals 12 residues. CDR1 and CDR2 (germline): MGHRA, YSYEKL. Trimming at V came to 6 bases and at J to 6 bases, leaving 0 bases not matched to a gene.

CDR3 loop: CASSYDRTDSNQPQHF. As DNA, the CDR3 is TGTGCCAGCAGTTATGACCGGACAGATAGCAATCAGCCCCAGCATTTT. This chain joins TRBV6-2 or TRBV6-3 and TRBJ1-5, with a tentative D call TRBD1 (6 bases). Deletions cut 3 bases from V and 0 bases from J, with 12 bases between. The CDR3 sequence is 16 residues long. Germline CDR1 reads MNHEY; CDR2 reads SVGEGT.

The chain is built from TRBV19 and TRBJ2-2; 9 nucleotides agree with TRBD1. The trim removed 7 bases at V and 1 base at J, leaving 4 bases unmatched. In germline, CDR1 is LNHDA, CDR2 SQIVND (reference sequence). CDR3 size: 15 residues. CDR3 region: CASIRDRENTGELFF. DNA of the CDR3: TGTGCCAGTATCCGGGACAGGGAGAACACCGGGGAGCTGTTTTTT.

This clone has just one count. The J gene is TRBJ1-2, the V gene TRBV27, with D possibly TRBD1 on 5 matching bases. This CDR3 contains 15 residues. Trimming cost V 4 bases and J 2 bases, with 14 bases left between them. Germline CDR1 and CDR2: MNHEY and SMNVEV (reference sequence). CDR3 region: CASSSRQTANYGYTF. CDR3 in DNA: TGTGCCAGCAGTTCCAGACAGACAGCGAACTATGGCTACACCTTC.

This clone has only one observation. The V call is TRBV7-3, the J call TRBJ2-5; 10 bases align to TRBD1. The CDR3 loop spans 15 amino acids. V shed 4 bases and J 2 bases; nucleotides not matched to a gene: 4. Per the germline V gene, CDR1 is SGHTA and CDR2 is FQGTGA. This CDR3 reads CASSSRTGGQETQYF. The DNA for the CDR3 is TGTGCCAGCAGCTCGCGGACAGGGGGTCAAGAGACCCAGTACTTC.

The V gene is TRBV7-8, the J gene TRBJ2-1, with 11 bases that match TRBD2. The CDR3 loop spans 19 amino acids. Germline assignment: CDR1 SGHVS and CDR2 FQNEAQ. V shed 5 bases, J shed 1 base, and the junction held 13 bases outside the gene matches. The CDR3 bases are TGTGCCAGCAGCCCAGCGGTAGCGGGGGGGATGATGTCCTACAATGAGCAGTTCTTC. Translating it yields CASSPAVAGGMMSYNEQFF.

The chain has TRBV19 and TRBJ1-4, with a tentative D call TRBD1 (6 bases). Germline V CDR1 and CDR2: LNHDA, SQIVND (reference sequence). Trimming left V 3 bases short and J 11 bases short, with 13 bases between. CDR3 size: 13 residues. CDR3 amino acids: CASSMGAGYKLFF. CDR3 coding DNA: TGTGCCAGTAGTATGGGGGCAGGTTATAAACTGTTTTTT.

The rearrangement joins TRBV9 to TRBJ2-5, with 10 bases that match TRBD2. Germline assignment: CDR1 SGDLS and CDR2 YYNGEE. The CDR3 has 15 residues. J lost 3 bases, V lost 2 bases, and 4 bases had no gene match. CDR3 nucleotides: TGTGCCAGCAGCGTGGGGCTAGCGGGGGAAGAGACCCAGTACTTC. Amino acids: CASSVGLAGEETQYF.

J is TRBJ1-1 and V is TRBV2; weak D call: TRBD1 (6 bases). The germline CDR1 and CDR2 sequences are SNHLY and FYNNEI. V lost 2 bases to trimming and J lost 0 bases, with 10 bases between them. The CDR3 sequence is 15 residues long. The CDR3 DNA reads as TGTGCCAGCAGTGAAAGGGGACACATGAACACTGAAGCTTTCTTT. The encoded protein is CASSERGHMNTEAFF.